This T cell receptor (beta chain) emerged from a study of tumor and adjacent non-tumor tissue in lung cancer. A modified ARM-PCR protocol with three rounds of nested PCR amplified TCRbeta. TCRdb itself ran the multiplex PCR reads through MiXCR, one entry per CDR3 protein. The data contain some 80,000 distinct CDR3 sequences, approximately 81% of them seen just once; the ten biggest clones take up 51%. The CDR3 is made up of 15 amino acids. Germline V gene lookup returns CDR1 LGHNA and CDR2 YNFKEQ. As for this clonotype: The junction differs from germline at one of its ends, possibly a read error.

No cell sorting was done before RNA was extracted from the tissue. The normal lung tissue was taken more than 3 cm from the tumor edge. Between August and November 2014, newly diagnosed, chemotherapy-naive lung cancer patients underwent thoracic surgery in China. Sequencing input: distant non-tumor lung tissue. The chain combines TRBV4-2 with TRBJ2-3; D might be TRBD1 (6 bases). The sequence derives from a man between 60 and 75 years old with non-small cell lung cancer. DNA of the CDR3: TGTGCCAGCATCCACAACTATGGGGGCGCAGATACACAGTATTTT. It yields the protein CASIHNYGGADTQYF.